In this sample, the clone carrying this T cell receptor (beta chain) turned up once. What it binds is not known. It was focal radiation plus CTLA-4 blockade with ipilimumab that patients with chemo-refractory metastatic non-small-cell lung cancer received. This entry is derived from a study of radiotherapy plus CTLA-4 blockade in lung cancer. Looking at the study overall: 15% to 20% of patients responded objectively, and about 33% achieved disease control. Regarding the study as a whole: Dynamics of early blood T cell clones, together with interferon-beta, were reportedly the best predictors of response. Blood saw expansion of tumor-derived TCR clones after radiotherapy plus ipilimumab.

TCRdb keeps only in-frame clones here, not all; method: immunoSEQ multiplex PCR. The sample yields some 100,000 clones, approximately 83% seen once. This material consisted of peripheral blood, taken from a patient treated with radiotherapy plus ipilimumab. The sequence was obtained from a human donor with non-small cell lung cancer that progressed on radiotherapy plus ipilimumab.

CDR3 bases: TGTGCCAGTAGTCTCCGACAGGGATGGACTCTGAACACTGAAGCTTTCTTT. As protein: CASSLRQGWTLNTEAFF. This chain links TRBV19 with TRBJ1-1, with 7 bases lining up with TRBD1. Losses at the gene ends were 5 bases for V and 0 bases for J; bases not matched to a gene: 12. This CDR3 is 17 amino acids long. The germline CDR1 and CDR2 sequences are LNHDA and SQIVND (reference sequence). Full variable domain (rest looked up from reference TRBV19 and TRBJ1-1): DGGITQSPKYLFRKEGQNVTLSCEQNLNHDAMYWYRQDPGQGLRLIYYSQIVNDFQKGDIAEGYSVSREKKESFPLTVTSAQKNPTAFYLCASSLRQGWTLNTEAFFGQGTRLTVV.